The 27 T cell receptor beta chains below come from one sample, sequenced in a study of T cells after posttransplantation cyclophosphamide. Using immunoSEQ multiplex PCR, the repertoire was profiled, and TCRdb retains in-frame clones only, with some absent. The sample shows 10,000 to 15,000 clones, approximately 83% of them seen only once. Specimen: memory CD4+ T cells sorted from PBMCs. These receptors were obtained from a middle-aged man in good health, CMV-negative, and a related stem cell transplant donor.

V and J are TRBV29-1 and TRBJ2-5; D gene ambiguous. Germline V gene sequence: CDR1 SQVTM, CDR2 ANQGSEA. The CDR3 length is 11 residues. V was pared by 4 bases and J by 2 bases, with 5 bases between. CDR3 protein: CSVVRQETQYF. CDR3 sequence (DNA): TGCAGCGTTGTGAGGCAAGAGACCCAGTACTTC.

This clone appeared a single time. The rearrangement joins TRBV5-1 to TRBJ1-2; TRBD1 aligns across 7 bases. The V gene's germline CDR1 is SGHRS and CDR2 YFSETQ. This CDR3 has 12 residues. Unmatched junction bases numbered 8, after V lost 5 bases and J lost 10 bases. The CDR3 loop reads CASSYSRGHYTF. Written as DNA, the CDR3 is TGCGCCAGCAGTTATTCAAGGGGGCACTACACCTTC. The full variable domain, rest sourced from reference TRBV5-1 and TRBJ1-2, is KAGVTQTPRYLIKTRGQQVTLSCSPISGHRSVSWYQQTPGQGLQFLFEYFSETQRNKGNFPGRFSGRQFSNSRSEMNVSTLELGDSALYLCASSYSRGHYTFGSGTRLTVV.

This clone was observed a few times. The gene calls are TRBV5-1 and TRBJ2-1, with no clear D. V shed 3 bases and J shed 6 bases, with 7 bases lying between them. Germline CDR1 SGHRS, CDR2 YFSETQ. The CDR3 spans 12 residues. CDR3 nucleotides: TGCGCCAGCAGCTGGAGAATCAATGAGCAGTTCTTC. As protein: CASSWRINEQFF.

The rearrangement uses TRBV5-8 and TRBJ2-6, with a tentative D call TRBD2 (5 bases). Germline CDR1 reads SGHTS; CDR2 reads YDEGEE. This CDR3 is built from 13 residues. Trimming removed 0 bases from V and 16 bases from J, with 14 bases in between. The chain's CDR3 is CASSLGGGPPLTF. CDR3 nucleotides: TGTGCCAGCAGCTTGGGTGGCGGGCCGCCTCTGACTTTC.

The J gene is TRBJ2-1, the V gene TRBV7-6; TRBD2 matches at 9 bases. Germline CDR1 is SGHVS and CDR2 is FNYEAQ. This CDR3 is built from 13 residues. The CDR3 protein is CASGTSMGSEQFF. CDR3 DNA sequence: TGTGCTAGCGGGACTAGCATGGGTAGTGAGCAGTTCTTC.

The genes are TRBV4-1 and TRBJ1-1; D is possibly TRBD1 (6 bases). The CDR3 extends over 18 amino acids. Trimming removed 2 bases at V and 1 base at J, with 20 bases between. Germline V lookup: CDR1 MGHRA, CDR2 YSYEKL. The CDR3 nucleotides read TGCGCCAGCAGCCAACACCAGGGGAGGGGACTTAAGAACACTGAAGCTTTCTTT. Translating gives CASSQHQGRGLKNTEAFF.

This chain links TRBV27 with TRBJ2-6, with D possibly being TRBD2 (5 bases). V dropped 0 bases and J dropped 6 bases, with 9 bases sitting between them. The CDR3 has 15 amino acids. Germline CDR1 is MNHEY and CDR2 is SMNVEV (reference sequence). The CDR3: CASSLSRVSANVLTF. The CDR3 bases are TGTGCCAGCAGTTTATCGCGGGTGTCGGCCAACGTCCTGACTTTC.

There are a few counts of this clone. J is TRBJ2-3 and V is TRBV9; TRBD2 is a possible D gene (7 bases). Germline values: CDR1 SGDLS, CDR2 YYNGEE. V shed 0 bases and J shed 3 bases, with 17 bases lying between them. The CDR3 sequence is 17 residues long. The CDR3 DNA follows: TGTGCCAGCAGCGTAGGCCGGGGGGCCGGTGGTACAGATACGCAGTATTTT. Protein: CASSVGRGAGGTDTQYF.

The rearrangement joins TRBV29-1 to TRBJ1-3; 7 nucleotides align to TRBD1. This CDR3 spans 14 amino acids. J gave up 0 bases and V 5 bases, and 4 bases lay outside the gene matches. Germline CDR1 is SQVTM and CDR2 is ANQGSEA. For the CDR3, the DNA is TGCAGCGTTATCCGGGACAGCTCTGGAAACACCATATATTTT. Protein sequence: CSVIRDSSGNTIYF. Full variable domain (missing parts from reference TRBV29-1 and TRBJ1-3): SAVISQKPSRDICQRGTSLTIQCQVDSQVTMMFWYRQQPGQSLTLIATANQGSEATYESGFVIDKFPISRPNLTFSTLTVSNMSPEDSSIYLCSVIRDSSGNTIYFGEGSWLTVV.

Concerning this clone: Sequence at one end of the junction differs from germline and may be a read error. The chain joins TRBV19 to TRBJ2-1, with TRBD2 matching 9 bases. Germline CDR1 and CDR2: LNHDA and SQIVND (reference sequence). The CDR3 spans 15 residues. The CDR3 spells CVSSIDGGGGYEQFF. CDR3 coding DNA: TGTGTCAGTAGTATTGACGGCGGGGGGGGGTATGAGCAGTTCTTC.

CDR3 coding DNA: TGTGCTAGTGGTTTGGGGGCTAGCGGGAGCTACAATGAGCAGTTCTTC. Residues: CASGLGASGSYNEQFF. The chain recombines TRBV12-5 with TRBJ2-1, with 10 bases identical to TRBD2. Germline V CDR1 and CDR2: LGHNT, FRNRAP. Trimming took 1 base from V and 3 from J; bases not matched to a gene: 3. The CDR3 runs 16 residues.

The V and J genes are TRBV5-4 and TRBJ2-4; 8 nucleotides line up with TRBD2. Trimming took 4 bases from V and 9 from J; bases not matched to a gene: 9. Germline values: CDR1 SGHNT, CDR2 YYREEE (reference sequence). This CDR3 contains 14 residues. The CDR3 DNA follows: TGTGCCAGCAGCGCCTCGGGACTAGATGCCATTCAGTACTTC. Translation gives CASSASGLDAIQYF.

This clone was seen a few times. The chain links TRBV7-3 to TRBJ2-1, with 9 bases aligning to TRBD2. The germline CDR1 and CDR2 sequences are SGHTA and FQGTGA. The CDR3 covers 15 residues. Unmatched junction bases numbered 6, after V lost 2 bases and J lost 7 bases. CDR3 DNA: TGTGCCAGCAGCTTACGCGGGGGGGCTGGGAATGAGCAGTTCTTC. Its protein is CASSLRGGAGNEQFF.

The chain links TRBV7-9 to TRBJ2-3; 9 nucleotides agree with TRBD1. There are 16 residues in the CDR3. The trim removed 5 bases at V and 5 bases at J, leaving 11 bases unmatched. CDR1 and CDR2 (germline): SEHNR, FQNEAQ (reference sequence). The CDR3 coding sequence is TGTGCCAGCAGCCTCCCCTTTGGGACAGGGAGAGATACGCAGTATTTT. It yields the protein CASSLPFGTGRDTQYF. Full variable domain (missing parts from reference TRBV7-9 and TRBJ2-3): DTGVSQNPRHKITKRGQNVTFRCDPISEHNRLYWYRQTLGQGPEFLTYFQNEAQLEKSRLLSDRFSAERPKGSFSTLEIQRTEQGDSAMYLCASSLPFGTGRDTQYFGPGTRLTVL.

The gene calls are TRBV13 and TRBJ2-7; tentative D call: TRBD2 (6 bases). The CDR3 runs to 13 residues. Germline V gene lookup returns CDR1 PRHDT and CDR2 FYEKMQ (reference sequence). V was cut by 5 bases and J by 6 bases, with 14 bases left in between. The CDR3 reads CASSLRRGAEQYF. DNA of the CDR3: TGTGCCAGCAGCCTCCGACGCGGGGCCGAGCAGTACTTC.

As DNA, the CDR3 is TGTGCCAGCAGCTTATTAGTCCCGCGGAGCGGGGAGCTTCGGGATGAGCAGTTCTTC. It encodes CASSLLVPRSGELRDEQFF. The rearrangement links TRBV13 to TRBJ2-1; 7 bases align to TRBD2. Per germline, CDR1 PRHDT and CDR2 FYEKMQ (reference sequence). CDR3 length: 19 residues. Germline trimming cut 2 bases from V and 8 bases from J; bases unmatched to any gene: 21.

This sequence joins TRBV18 and TRBJ1-2; D call uncertain. This CDR3 region has 13 residues. Germline values: CDR1 KGHSH, CDR2 LQKENI. Trimming pared 1 base from V and 6 bases from J, leaving 9 bases between. Here the CDR3 DNA reads TGTGCCAGCTCACCACAAGGCAGGAATGGCTACACCTTC. As protein: CASSPQGRNGYTF.

This clone was observed a handful of times. The chain carries TRBV15 and TRBJ1-2; D is unclear. Germline V gives CDR1 LNHNV, CDR2 YYDKDF (reference sequence). The CDR3 is 14 amino acids. V was shortened by 0 bases and J by 5 bases, with 10 bases between the two germline ends. The CDR3 is CATSRDLTGYGYTF. CDR3 bases: TGTGCCACCAGCAGAGATCTTACGGGGTATGGCTACACCTTC.

The count of this clone is one. This chain uses TRBV29-1 with TRBJ1-4; maybe TRBD1 (5 bases). This CDR3 comprises 14 residues. Germline V lookup: CDR1 SQVTM, CDR2 ANQGSEA. V shed 2 bases and J shed 8 bases, with 15 bases lying between them. The CDR3 here is CSVESIRGSEKLFF. CDR3 DNA sequence: TGCAGCGTTGAAAGTATTAGGGGATCCGAAAAACTGTTTTTT.

The chain has TRBV27 and TRBJ2-3; D ambiguous. The CDR3 consists of 14 residues. Germline CDR1 reads MNHEY; CDR2 reads SMNVEV (reference sequence). V gave up 0 bases and J gave up 0 bases, with 4 bases separating them. The CDR3 protein is CASSLSSSTDTQYF. In DNA, the CDR3 is TGTGCCAGCAGTTTATCCTCTAGCACAGATACGCAGTATTTT.

V is TRBV11-3 and J is TRBJ2-5; possibly TRBD1 for D (6 bases). CDR3 length: 15 amino acids. Trimming took 5 bases from V and 5 from J, leaving 18 bases between them. Germline V gives CDR1 SGHNT, CDR2 YENEEA. In DNA, the CDR3 is TGTGCCAGCAGCCCAGGGGACATTCTTGGCGAGACCCAGTACTTC. Translated, it gives CASSPGDILGETQYF.

The rearrangement links TRBV2 to TRBJ2-4; D is perhaps TRBD1 (6 bases). The CDR3 has 14 amino acids. The ends were cut back, 0 bases at V and 10 bases at J, with 13 bases in the middle. Germline V gene sequence: CDR1 SNHLY, CDR2 FYNNEI. The CDR3 reads CASSEAGTTGIQYF. The CDR3 DNA reads as TGTGCCAGCAGTGAAGCCGGGACAACGGGAATTCAGTACTTC.

The V and J genes are TRBV21-1 and TRBJ2-7; no DNA check was done on the table's D call, TRBD2. TRBV21-1 is classified as a pseudogene. The CDR3 spans 14 residues. In DNA form, the CDR3 reads TGTGCCAGCAGGCCCGCGATCCGCGGGGACGAGCAGTACTTC. Its translation: CASRPAIRGDEQYF.

V gene TRBV27 combines with J gene TRBJ2-7; TRBD2 might be the D (5 bases). The CDR3 is 17 amino acids. The V end lost 6 bases, the J end lost 0 bases, and 21 bases lay between the germline ends. Per germline, CDR1 MNHEY and CDR2 SMNVEV (reference sequence). In DNA, the CDR3 is TGTGCCAGCAGACTCACTCCCGTGATAGCGAACTCCTACGAGCAGTACTTC. Its protein is CASRLTPVIANSYEQYF.

This chain links TRBV29-1 with TRBJ2-3; 9 bases map to TRBD2. The V segment lost 6 bases and the J segment 2 bases; nucleotides outside the gene matches: 9. Germline-derived CDR1 and CDR2 are SQVTM and ANQGSEA. CDR3 length equals 15 residues. The CDR3 here is CSVLRLAANTDTQYF. As DNA, the CDR3 is TGCAGCGTCTTACGACTAGCGGCGAACACAGATACGCAGTATTTT.

This clone was observed once. This chain uses TRBV25-1 with TRBJ2-5; 9 bases fit TRBD1. This CDR3 is built from 17 residues. V was clipped by 9 bases and J by 5 bases; unmatched bases: 19. CDR1 and CDR2 (germline): MGHDK, SYGVNS. CDR3 sequence reads: CASASSPGQGRSETQYF. The DNA for the CDR3 is TGTGCCAGTGCTTCATCTCCGGGACAGGGAAGGAGTGAGACCCAGTACTTC.

The gene calls are TRBV11-2 and TRBJ2-1; the D gene is possibly TRBD2 (5 bases). Germline loops: CDR1 SGHAT, CDR2 FQNNGV. The CDR3 totals 17 residues. Trimming removed 8 bases at V and 0 bases at J, with 20 bases between. CDR3 sequence reads: CASGGGGRRSSYNEQFF. DNA for the CDR3: TGTGCCAGCGGCGGCGGAGGTCGCCGGAGCTCCTACAATGAGCAGTTCTTC.